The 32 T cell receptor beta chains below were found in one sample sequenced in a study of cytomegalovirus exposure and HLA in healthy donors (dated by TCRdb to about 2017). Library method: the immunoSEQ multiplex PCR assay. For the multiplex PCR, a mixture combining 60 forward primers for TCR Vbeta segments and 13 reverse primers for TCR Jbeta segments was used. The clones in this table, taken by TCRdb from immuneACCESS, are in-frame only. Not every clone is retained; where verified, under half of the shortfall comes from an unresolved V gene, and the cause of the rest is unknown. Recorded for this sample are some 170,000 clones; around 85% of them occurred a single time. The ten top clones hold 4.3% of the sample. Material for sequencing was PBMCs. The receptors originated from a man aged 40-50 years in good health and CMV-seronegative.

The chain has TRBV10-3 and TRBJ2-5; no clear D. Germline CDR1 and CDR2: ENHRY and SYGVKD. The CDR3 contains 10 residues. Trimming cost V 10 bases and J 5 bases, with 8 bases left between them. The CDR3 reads CATKAETQYF. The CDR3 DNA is TGTGCCACGAAAGCGGAGACCCAGTACTTC.

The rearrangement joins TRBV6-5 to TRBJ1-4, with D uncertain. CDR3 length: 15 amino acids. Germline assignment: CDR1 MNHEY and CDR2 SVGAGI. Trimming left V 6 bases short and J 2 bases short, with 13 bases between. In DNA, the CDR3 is TGTGCCAGCAGGATACCGGTTGCGACTAATGAAAAACTGTTTTTT. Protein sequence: CASRIPVATNEKLFF.

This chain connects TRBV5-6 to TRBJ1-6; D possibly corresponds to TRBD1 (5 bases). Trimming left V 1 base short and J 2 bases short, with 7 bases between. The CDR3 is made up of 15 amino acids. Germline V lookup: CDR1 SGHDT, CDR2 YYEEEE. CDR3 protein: CASSLNRPYNSPLHF. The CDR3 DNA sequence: TGTGCCAGCAGCTTGAACAGGCCCTATAATTCACCCCTCCACTTT.

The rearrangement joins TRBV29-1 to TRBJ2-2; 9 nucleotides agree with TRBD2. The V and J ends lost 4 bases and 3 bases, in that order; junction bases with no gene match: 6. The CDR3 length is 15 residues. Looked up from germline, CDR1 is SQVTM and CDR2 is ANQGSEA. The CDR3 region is CSVASGGQHTGELFF. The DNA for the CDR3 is TGCAGCGTTGCAAGCGGGGGGCAGCACACCGGGGAGCTGTTTTTT.

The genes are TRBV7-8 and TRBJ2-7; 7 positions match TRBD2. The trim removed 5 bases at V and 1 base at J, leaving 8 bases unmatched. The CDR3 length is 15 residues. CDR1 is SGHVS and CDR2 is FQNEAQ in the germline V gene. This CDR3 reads CASSTASGGSYEQYF. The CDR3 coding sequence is TGTGCCAGCAGCACTGCTAGCGGAGGATCCTACGAGCAGTACTTC.

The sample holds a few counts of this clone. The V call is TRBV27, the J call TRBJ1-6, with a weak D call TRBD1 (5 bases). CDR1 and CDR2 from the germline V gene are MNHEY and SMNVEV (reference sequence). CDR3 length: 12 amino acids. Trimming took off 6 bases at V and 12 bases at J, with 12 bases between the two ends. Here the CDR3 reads CASSSGREPLHF. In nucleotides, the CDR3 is TGTGCCAGCAGCTCAGGGCGGGAACCCCTCCACTTT.

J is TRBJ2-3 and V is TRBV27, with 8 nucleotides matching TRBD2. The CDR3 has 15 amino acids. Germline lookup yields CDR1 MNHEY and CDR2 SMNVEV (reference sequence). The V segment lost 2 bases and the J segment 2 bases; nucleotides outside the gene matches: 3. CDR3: CASSLQRGTTDTQYF. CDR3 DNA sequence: TGTGCCAGCAGTTTACAGCGGGGGACCACAGATACGCAGTATTTT.

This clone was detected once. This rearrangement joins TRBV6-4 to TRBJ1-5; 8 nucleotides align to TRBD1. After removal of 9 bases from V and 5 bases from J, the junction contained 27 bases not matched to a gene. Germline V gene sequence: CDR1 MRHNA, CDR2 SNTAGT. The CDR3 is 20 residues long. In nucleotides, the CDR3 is TGTGCCAGAGAAGTTAGACCCCACATTTTTCCGGGACAGGCATATCAGCCCCAGCATTTT. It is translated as CAREVRPHIFPGQAYQPQHF.

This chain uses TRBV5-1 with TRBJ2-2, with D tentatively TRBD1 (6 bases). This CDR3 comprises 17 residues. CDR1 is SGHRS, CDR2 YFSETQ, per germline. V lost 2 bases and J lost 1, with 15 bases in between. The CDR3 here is CASSFAAGTLNTGELFF. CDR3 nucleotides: TGCGCCAGCAGCTTTGCGGCCGGGACACTGAACACCGGGGAGCTGTTTTTT.

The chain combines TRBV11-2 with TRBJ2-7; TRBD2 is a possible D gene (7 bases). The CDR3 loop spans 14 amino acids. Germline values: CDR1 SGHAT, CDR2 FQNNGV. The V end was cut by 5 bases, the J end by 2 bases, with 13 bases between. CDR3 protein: CASSLGGPAYEQYF. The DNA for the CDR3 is TGTGCCAGCAGCCTCGGGGGGCCCGCCTACGAGCAGTACTTC.

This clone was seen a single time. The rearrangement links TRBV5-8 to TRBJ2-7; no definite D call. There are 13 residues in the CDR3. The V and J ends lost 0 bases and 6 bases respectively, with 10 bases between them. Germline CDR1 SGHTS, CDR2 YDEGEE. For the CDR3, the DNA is TGTGCCAGCAGCTTGGTGAGGTCCCGCGAGCAGTACTTC. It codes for CASSLVRSREQYF. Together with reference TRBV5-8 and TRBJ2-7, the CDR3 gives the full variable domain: EAGVTQSPTHLIKTRGQQATLRCSPISGHTSVYWYQQALGLGLQFLLWYDEGEERNRGNFPPRFSGRQFPNYSSELNVNALELEDSALYLCASSLVRSREQYFGPGTRLTVT.

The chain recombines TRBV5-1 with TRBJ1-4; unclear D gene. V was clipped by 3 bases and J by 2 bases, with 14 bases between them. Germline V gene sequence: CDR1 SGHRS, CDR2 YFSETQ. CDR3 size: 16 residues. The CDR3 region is CASSSGVLETNEKLFF. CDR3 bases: TGCGCCAGCAGCTCCGGGGTCCTGGAGACTAATGAAAAACTGTTTTTT.

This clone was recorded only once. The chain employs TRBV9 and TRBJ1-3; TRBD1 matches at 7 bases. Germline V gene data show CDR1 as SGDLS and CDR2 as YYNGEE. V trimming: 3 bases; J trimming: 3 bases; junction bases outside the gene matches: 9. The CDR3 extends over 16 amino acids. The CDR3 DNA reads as TGTGCCAGCAGCGCGTACAGGGGTCTGGTTGGAAACACCATATATTTT. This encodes CASSAYRGLVGNTIYF.

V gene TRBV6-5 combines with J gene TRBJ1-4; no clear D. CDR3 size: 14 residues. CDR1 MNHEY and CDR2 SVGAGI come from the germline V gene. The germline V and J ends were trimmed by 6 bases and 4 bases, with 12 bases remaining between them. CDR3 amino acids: CASRPRRLNEKLFF. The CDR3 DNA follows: TGTGCCAGCAGACCCAGGCGCCTTAATGAAAAACTGTTTTTT.

CDR3 sequence reads: CASSARGGGNYGYTF. The CDR3 bases are TGTGCCAGCAGTGCGAGAGGTGGCGGTAACTATGGCTACACCTTC. The chain employs TRBV2 and TRBJ1-2, with D unresolved. Trimming left V 4 bases short and J 1 base short, with 13 bases between. CDR3 size: 15 residues. CDR1 and CDR2 (germline): SNHLY, FYNNEI. The whole variable domain, filled in from reference TRBV2 and TRBJ1-2, reads EPEVTQTPSHQVTQMGQEVILRCVPISNHLYFYWYRQILGQKVEFLVSFYNNEISEKSEIFDDQFSVERPDGSNFTLKIRSTKLEDSAMYFCASSARGGGNYGYTFGSGTRLTVV.

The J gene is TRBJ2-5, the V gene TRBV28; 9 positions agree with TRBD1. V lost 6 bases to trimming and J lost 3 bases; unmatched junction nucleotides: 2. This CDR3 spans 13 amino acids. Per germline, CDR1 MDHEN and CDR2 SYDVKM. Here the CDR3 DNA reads TGTGCCAGCAGGACAGGGGGTGAAGAGACCCAGTACTTC. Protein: CASRTGGEETQYF.

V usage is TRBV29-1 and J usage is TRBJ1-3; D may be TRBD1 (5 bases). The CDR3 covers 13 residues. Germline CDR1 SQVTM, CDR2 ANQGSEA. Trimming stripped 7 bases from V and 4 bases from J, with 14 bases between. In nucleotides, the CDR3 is TGCAGCGGGAGGGGACTGTTAGGAAACACCATATATTTT. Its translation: CSGRGLLGNTIYF.

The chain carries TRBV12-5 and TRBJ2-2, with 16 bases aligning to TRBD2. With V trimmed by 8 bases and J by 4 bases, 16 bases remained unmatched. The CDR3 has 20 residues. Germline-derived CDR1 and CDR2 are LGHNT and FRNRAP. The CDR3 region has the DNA TGTGCTAGTCGCTACCAATCGGGACTAGCGGGGGGGCTTAGCACCGGGGAGCTGTTTTTT. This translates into CASRYQSGLAGGLSTGELFF.

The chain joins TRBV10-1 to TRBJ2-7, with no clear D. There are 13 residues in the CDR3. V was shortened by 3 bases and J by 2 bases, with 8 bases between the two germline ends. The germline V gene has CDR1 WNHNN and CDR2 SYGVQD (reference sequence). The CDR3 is CASSDRVTYEQYF. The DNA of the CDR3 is TGCGCCAGCAGTGATCGGGTTACCTACGAGCAGTACTTC.

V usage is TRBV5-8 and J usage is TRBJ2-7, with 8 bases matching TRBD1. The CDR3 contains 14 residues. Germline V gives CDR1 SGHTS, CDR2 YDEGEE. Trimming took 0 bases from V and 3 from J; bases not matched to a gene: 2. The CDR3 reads CASSLGTGGYEQYF. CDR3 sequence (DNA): TGTGCCAGCAGCTTGGGTACAGGGGGCTACGAGCAGTACTTC.

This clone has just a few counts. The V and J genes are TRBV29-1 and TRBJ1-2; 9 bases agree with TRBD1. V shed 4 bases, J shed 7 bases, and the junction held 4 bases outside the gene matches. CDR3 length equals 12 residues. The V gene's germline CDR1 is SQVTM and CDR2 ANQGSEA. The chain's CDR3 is CSVAGTGSGYTF. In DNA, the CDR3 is TGCAGCGTTGCTGGGACAGGGTCTGGCTACACCTTC.

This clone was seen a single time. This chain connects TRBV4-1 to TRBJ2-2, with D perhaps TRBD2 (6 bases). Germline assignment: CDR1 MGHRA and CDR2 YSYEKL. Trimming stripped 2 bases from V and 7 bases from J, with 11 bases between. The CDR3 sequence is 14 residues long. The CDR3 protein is CASSQRVTSGELFF. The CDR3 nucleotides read TGCGCCAGCAGCCAACGCGTGACTAGCGGGGAGCTGTTTTTT.

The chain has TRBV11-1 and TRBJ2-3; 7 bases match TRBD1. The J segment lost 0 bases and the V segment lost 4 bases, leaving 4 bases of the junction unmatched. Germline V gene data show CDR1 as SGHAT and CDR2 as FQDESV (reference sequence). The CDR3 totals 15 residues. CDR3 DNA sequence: TGTGCCAGCAGCTACAGGGGCCTTAGCACAGATACGCAGTATTTT. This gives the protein CASSYRGLSTDTQYF.

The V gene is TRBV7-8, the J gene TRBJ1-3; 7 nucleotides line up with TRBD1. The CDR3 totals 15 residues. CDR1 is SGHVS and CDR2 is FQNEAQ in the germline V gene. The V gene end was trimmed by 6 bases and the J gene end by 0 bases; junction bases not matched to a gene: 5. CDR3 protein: CASRADRSSGNTIYF. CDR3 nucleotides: TGTGCCAGCAGAGCGGACAGGAGCTCTGGAAACACCATATATTTT.

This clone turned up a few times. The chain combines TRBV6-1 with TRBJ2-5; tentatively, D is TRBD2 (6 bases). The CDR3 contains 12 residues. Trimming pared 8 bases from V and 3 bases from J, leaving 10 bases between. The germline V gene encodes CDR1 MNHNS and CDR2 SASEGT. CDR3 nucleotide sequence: TGTGCCAGCTATAGGACTAAAGAGACCCAGTACTTC. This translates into CASYRTKETQYF.

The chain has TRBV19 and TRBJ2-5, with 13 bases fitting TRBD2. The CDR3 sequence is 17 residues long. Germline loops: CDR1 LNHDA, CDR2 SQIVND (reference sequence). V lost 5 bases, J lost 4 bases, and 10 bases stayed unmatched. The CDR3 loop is CASSPRTSGGLGETQYF. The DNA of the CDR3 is TGTGCCAGTAGTCCACGGACTAGCGGGGGTCTAGGAGAGACCCAGTACTTC.

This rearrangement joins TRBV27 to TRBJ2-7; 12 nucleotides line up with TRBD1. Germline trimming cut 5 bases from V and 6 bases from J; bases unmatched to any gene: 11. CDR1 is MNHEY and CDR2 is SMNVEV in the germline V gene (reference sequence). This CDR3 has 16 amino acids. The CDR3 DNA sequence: TGTGCCAGCAGTCGGTCACGAGGGACAGGGGGCGTCGAGCAGTACTTC. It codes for CASSRSRGTGGVEQYF.

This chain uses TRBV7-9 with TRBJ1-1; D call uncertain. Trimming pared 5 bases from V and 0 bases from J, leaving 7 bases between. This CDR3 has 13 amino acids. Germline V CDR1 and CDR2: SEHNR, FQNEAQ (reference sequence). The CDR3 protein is CASSPSLNTEAFF. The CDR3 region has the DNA TGTGCCAGCAGCCCAAGCTTGAACACTGAAGCTTTCTTT.

CDR3: CASSQDRGPSYEQYF. The CDR3, as DNA: TGCGCCAGCAGCCAAGACCGAGGCCCCTCCTACGAGCAGTACTTC. The V and J genes are TRBV4-1 and TRBJ2-7; no firm D call. The CDR3 is 15 amino acids. Germline assignment: CDR1 MGHRA and CDR2 YSYEKL. V lost 0 bases and J lost 0, with 9 bases in between.

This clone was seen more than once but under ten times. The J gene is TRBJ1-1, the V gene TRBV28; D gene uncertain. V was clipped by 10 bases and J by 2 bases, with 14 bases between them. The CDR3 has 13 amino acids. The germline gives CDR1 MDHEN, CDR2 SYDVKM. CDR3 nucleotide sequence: TGTGCCACTAACACAGCCGCTAACACTGAAGCTTTCTTT. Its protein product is CATNTAANTEAFF.

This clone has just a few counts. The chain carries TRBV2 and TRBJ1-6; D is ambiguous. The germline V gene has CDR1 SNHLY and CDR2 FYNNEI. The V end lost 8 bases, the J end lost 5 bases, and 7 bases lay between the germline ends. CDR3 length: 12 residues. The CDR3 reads CASRRDNSPLHF. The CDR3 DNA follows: TGTGCCAGCCGGCGGGATAATTCACCCCTCCACTTT.

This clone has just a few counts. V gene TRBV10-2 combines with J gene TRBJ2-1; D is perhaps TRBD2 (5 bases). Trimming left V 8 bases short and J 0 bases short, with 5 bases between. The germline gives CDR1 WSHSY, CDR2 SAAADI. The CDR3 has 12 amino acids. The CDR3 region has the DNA TGCGCCAGCCGGGGCTCCTACAATGAGCAGTTCTTC. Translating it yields CASRGSYNEQFF.